This is a list of T cell receptor beta chains from one sample in a study of blood T cell repertoires in COVID-19. Method: immunoSEQ multiplex PCR; TCRdb's copy keeps in-frame clones and lacks some. The sample holds fewer than 200,000 clones, 80% to 90% seen once. Sequences were obtained from peripheral blood. The receptor source for this set is a man in his forties or fifties with active or convalescent COVID-19. The CDR3 runs from the conserved cysteine through the conserved F or W. The D gene is left open where the match is weak. Expanded clones are given a class, and other clones once, few, many or no size at all.

CAISEERWAFFTTLAKNIQYF,TGTGCCATCAGTGAAGAAAGGTGGGCTTTTTTCACCACGCTAGCCAAAAACATTCAGTACTTC,TRBJ2-4,TRBV10-3,.,.,21
CASNPPGSPLHF,TGTGCCAGCAACCCCCCGGGTTCACCCCTCCACTTT,TRBJ1-6,TRBV12-3/TRBV12-4,.,.,12
CAITGTGARSTQYF,TGTGCCATCACCGGGACAGGGGCCCGTTCTACGCAGTATTTT,TRBJ2-3,TRBV10-3,.,TRBD1,14
CASSQDLNQPQHF,TGTGCCAGCAGCCAAGACCTAAATCAGCCCCAGCATTTT,TRBJ1-5,TRBV3-1/TRBV3-2,.,.,13
CASSGGWGSYNEQFF,TGTGCCAGCAGCGGAGGGTGGGGCTCCTACAATGAGCAGTTCTTC,TRBJ2-1,TRBV9,.,.,15
CASSQGQGIGEQYF,TGTGCCAGCAGCCAGGGACAGGGGATTGGCGAGCAGTACTTC,TRBJ2-7,TRBV5-6,.,TRBD1,14
CASSLAHTEQFF,TGTGCCAGCAGCTTAGCCCACACTGAGCAGTTCTTC,TRBJ2-1,TRBV11-3,once,.,12
CASSPSRAGGDGYTF,TGTGCCAGCAGCCCCTCCAGGGCCGGGGGGGATGGCTACACCTTC,TRBJ1-2,TRBV7-2,.,.,15
CASSYQPGQGKVPLHF,TGTGCCAGCAGCTATCAACCGGGACAGGGAAAGGTTCCCCTCCACTTT,TRBJ1-6,TRBV28,.,TRBD1,16
CASSQQSGITNEKLFF,TGCGCCAGCAGCCAACAATCAGGGATAACTAATGAAAAACTGTTTTTT,TRBJ1-4,TRBV5-1,.,.,16
CASSQGGDRGLWNIQYF,TGTGCCAGCAGCCAGGGAGGTGACAGGGGGCTTTGGAACATTCAGTACTTC,TRBJ2-4,TRBV9,.,TRBD1,17
CASSLVGNTIYF,TGTGCCAGCAGTCTTGTTGGAAACACCATATATTTT,TRBJ1-3,TRBV11-1,once,.,12
CASSLAGTQEETQYF,TGCGCCAGCAGCTTGGCCGGGACACAAGAAGAGACCCAGTACTTC,TRBJ2-5,TRBV5-1,.,.,15
CASSFGGSPLHF,TGTGCCAGCAGTTTTGGAGGTTCACCCCTCCACTTT,TRBJ1-6,TRBV12-3/TRBV12-4,.,.,12
CAWTRTSGKFETQYF,TGTGCCTGGACCAGGACTAGCGGGAAATTTGAGACCCAGTACTTC,TRBJ2-5,TRBV30,.,TRBD2,15
CASSSPGTTFQETQYF,TGCGCCAGCAGCTCCCCCGGGACTACCTTCCAAGAGACCCAGTACTTC,TRBJ2-5,TRBV5-1,.,TRBD2,16
CASSQDPQGNSYEQYF,TGTGCCAGCAGCCAAGATCCACAGGGGAACTCCTACGAGCAGTACTTC,TRBJ2-7,TRBV3-1/TRBV3-2,.,TRBD1,16
CASSELLTRGYGYTF,TGTGCCAGCAGTGAACTACTTACCAGGGGCTATGGCTACACCTTC,TRBJ1-2,TRBV6-1,.,.,15
CASSLYSQGPTASYGYTF,TGTGCCAGCAGCCTATATTCACAGGGGCCAACCGCCTCCTATGGCTACACCTTC,TRBJ1-2,TRBV9,once,TRBD1,18
CASSILAGNNEQFF,TGTGCCAGTAGTATTCTAGCGGGGAACAATGAGCAGTTCTTC,TRBJ2-1,TRBV19,.,TRBD2,14
CAWSPFGGYTF,TGTGCCTGGAGTCCCTTCGGTGGCTACACCTTC,TRBJ1-2,TRBV30,.,.,11
CASRRQGWNEQFF,TGTGCCAGCAGGAGACAGGGATGGAATGAGCAGTTCTTC,TRBJ2-1,TRBV7-2,.,TRBD1,13
CASSPRQGPLAKNIQYF,TGTGCCAGCAGCCCCCGACAGGGACCCTTAGCCAAAAACATTCAGTACTTC,TRBJ2-4,TRBV3-1/TRBV3-2,.,TRBD1,17
CASKTGGNEQYF,TGTGCCAGCAAAACAGGGGGCAACGAGCAGTACTTC,TRBJ2-7,TRBV28,.,TRBD1,12
CASSPRGANEKLFF,TGTGCCAGCTCACCCCGCGGAGCTAATGAAAAACTGTTTTTT,TRBJ1-4,TRBV18,few,.,14
CASSSGTPPVGYTF,TGTGCCAGCAGCTCCGGGACACCCCCTGTTGGCTACACCTTC,TRBJ1-2,TRBV11-2,once,.,14
CASSLGTALGRNQPQHF,TGTGCCAGCAGCTTAGGCACAGCCCTGGGTCGCAATCAGCCCCAGCATTTT,TRBJ1-5,TRBV7-9,.,.,17
CASSPGTSGNSYEQYF,TGTGCCAGCTCACCCGGGACTAGCGGGAACTCCTACGAGCAGTACTTC,TRBJ2-7,TRBV18,.,TRBD2,16
CATSDSAGVEETQYF,TGTGCCACCAGTGATTCGGCGGGGGTCGAAGAGACCCAGTACTTC,TRBJ2-5,TRBV24-1,once,TRBD2,15
CASSPTGGSYEQYF,TGTGCCAGCAGCCCAACAGGGGGCAGCTACGAGCAGTACTTC,TRBJ2-7,TRBV6-5,.,TRBD1,14
CASRRDSNSPLHF,TGCGCCAGCAGAAGGGACAGTAATTCACCCCTCCACTTT,TRBJ1-6,TRBV5-1,.,TRBD1,13
CASTKIAGDTGELFF,TGTGCCAGTACCAAGATAGCGGGGGACACCGGGGAGCTGTTTTTT,TRBJ2-2,TRBV19,.,TRBD2,15
CASSSQKGYTDTQYF,TGTGCCAGCAGCTCACAGAAGGGGTACACAGATACGCAGTATTTT,TRBJ2-3,TRBV6-5,.,.,15
CATSDRGRGTTPLFF,TGTGCCACTTCGGACAGGGGGCGCGGGACCACTCCTTTGTTCTTC,TRBJ2-1,TRBV25-1,.,TRBD1,15
CASSVGTPSDSPLHF,TGTGCCAGCAGCGTGGGGACACCCTCGGATTCACCCCTCCACTTT,TRBJ1-6,TRBV9,.,.,15